A single T cell receptor beta chain is shown here with its context. This record belongs to a study of cytomegalovirus exposure and HLA in healthy donors. Study details: Inside one of the first data releases sat 80 million to 95 million unique TCRs taken from HLA-typed donors.

There are 13 residues in the CDR3. Germline V lookup: CDR1 SGHTA, CDR2 FQGTGA. V was clipped by 6 bases and J by 5 bases; unmatched bases: 4. 60 Vbeta and 13 Jbeta primers were used in PCR. Only in-frame clones appear in the TCRdb table, and some are missing; sequencing was by immunoSEQ multiplex PCR. Seen here are about 260,000 clones, about four fifths observed once, and the top ten hold roughly 2%. This clonotype originated in a woman aged 40 to 49 in good health and CMV-seropositive. Sequenced: PBMCs. V is TRBV7-3 and J is TRBJ2-1; TRBD2 aligns across 7 bases. CDR3 nucleotide sequence: TGTGCCAGCAGTAGAGCGGGACACAATGAGCAGTTCTTC. As protein: CASSRAGHNEQFF. The variable domain in full, with the rest retrieved from reference TRBV7-3 and TRBJ2-1, is GAGVSQTPSNKVTEKGKYVELRCDPISGHTALYWYRQSLGQGPEFLIYFQGTGAADDSGLPNDRFFAVRPEGSVSTLKIQRTERGDSAVYLCASSRAGHNEQFFGPGTRLTVL.